This T cell receptor (beta chain) comes out of a study of T cell repertoires in cytomegalovirus infection (dated by TCRdb to between 2017 and 2020). Some background on the complete study: Donor HLA type was relevant to the analysis, as public TCR beta signatures indicated carriage of CMV infection together with the matching HLA type.

Reading from cysteine to phenylalanine, the CDR3 counts 14 amino acids. Of all the DNA, just the CDR3 is kept, 42 bases in frame from base 1. Via the germline V gene, CDR1 is SGHVT and CDR2 SQSDAQ. Trimming takes 1 base from V and 8 bases from J, and the germline ends sit 14 bases apart. What the work shows at the level of the full study, not this receptor alone: The ex vivo response was dominated by HLA-C-restricted CMV-specific TCR beta clonotypes, which also provided the single most frequent clonotype in two of eight donors. Carriers of CMV infection plus the relevant HLA type were discriminated by the cumulative frequency of public TCR beta family members in the study cohort and in an independent roughly 340-donor cohort.

A note on this clonotype: Its target antigen remains unknown. No base quality information exists; no much larger clone differs at one position.

Sequencer: Illumina HiSeq 1500. TCRdb redid the processing of the public reads, applying fastp at Q25 and MiXCR, and retained in-frame beta chains. Each entry is one CDR3 protein sequence, shown with its most common DNA and genes. The sample table records under 200,000 distinct CDR3 sequences; 9.5% of these occur just once. The ten largest account for approximately 4.3% of the sample. The receptor chain draws on TRBV7-4 and TRBJ1-2; the D segment could be TRBD1, given 6 matching bases. The TCR comes from a human donor in good health (CMV status not recorded). Some clones in this sample may be carry-over from other donors' samples. Material: PBMCs. The CDR3 sequence is CASSLEGGQRGYTF. Read as DNA, the sequence is TGTGCCAGCAGCTTAGAGGGCGGACAGAGAGGCTACACCTTC.